This T cell receptor beta chain was recovered during a study of identifying expanded T cells in peripheral blood. Overall study results and limits: Variance in clone template counts between approximately 2-week samples significantly increased with total template count across all healthy donors. Over approximately two and four weeks, about 15 and 19 clones changed, versus approximately 1.1 between replicates.

CDR3 length: 12 residues. V was cut by 4 bases and J by 4 bases, with 5 bases left in between. Per germline, CDR1 MNHNS and CDR2 SASEGT. As concerns this clone: The antigen remains undetermined.

Sequencing used immunoSEQ multiplex PCR; TCRdb keeps in-frame clones, though not all of them. The sample lists 100,000 to 110,000 clones; over 80% were seen once. Healthy donors had no documented immune events, such as infections, while sampled. The sample consisted of blood. The sequence was obtained from a person aged 18 to 69 in good health. The chain links TRBV6-1 to TRBJ1-3; D is ambiguous. Here the CDR3 DNA reads TGTGCCAGCAGTGTGGGAGGAAACACCATATATTTT. Translated: CASSVGGNTIYF.